Shown below are 21 T cell receptor beta chains from a single sample sequenced in a study of neurological immune-mediated disorders. TCRdb passed the 5' RACE reads through MiXCR, listing each CDR3 protein once. The profile shows roughly 56,000 distinct CDR3 sequences, about an eighth of them singletons. Source material: PBMCs. These receptors were collected from a man aged 60 to 75 in good health.

This clonotype has a count of ten or more. V is TRBV12-3 or TRBV12-4 and J is TRBJ2-7, with D perhaps matching TRBD1 (6 bases). V lost 5 bases to trimming and J lost 5 bases, with 13 bases between them. The CDR3 is made up of 13 amino acids. CDR3 loop: CASSPGQIDEQYF. The CDR3 DNA reads as TGTGCCAGCAGTCCCGGACAGATAGACGAGCAGTACTTC.

V and J are TRBV6-2 or TRBV6-3 and TRBJ1-6, with TRBD1 matching over 9 bases. The CDR3 runs to 18 residues. Germline V gene lookup returns CDR1 MNHEY and CDR2 SVGEGT. V shed 5 bases and J 0 bases; nucleotides not matched to a gene: 8. The CDR3 spells CASSLLTGGSSYNSPLHF. The DNA of the CDR3 is TGTGCCAGCAGTCTTTTGACAGGGGGAAGCTCCTATAATTCACCCCTCCACTTT.

This clonotype has at least ten counts. This rearrangement joins TRBV5-1 to TRBJ2-7; perhaps TRBD1 as D (7 bases). The length of the CDR3 is 14 residues. Trimming took 1 base from V and 1 from J, leaving 9 bases between them. Per the germline V gene, CDR1 is SGHRS and CDR2 is YFSETQ. This chain's CDR3 is CASSLSGGSYEQYF. In DNA, the CDR3 is TGCGCCAGCAGCTTGTCAGGGGGGTCCTACGAGCAGTACTTC.

This clonotype was observed many times. CDR3 loop: CASSFKGVTGELFF. CDR3 coding DNA: TGTGCCAGCAGCTTTAAAGGGGTTACCGGGGAGCTGTTTTTT. The genes are TRBV7-2 and TRBJ2-2, with D perhaps matching TRBD1 (5 bases). Trimming left V 3 bases short and J 5 bases short, with 10 bases between. CDR1 and CDR2 (germline): SGHTA, FQGNSA. The CDR3 extends over 14 amino acids.

There are many counts of this clonotype. The V call is TRBV10-3, the J call TRBJ1-3; D is uncertain. Deletions cut 0 bases from V and 0 bases from J, with 6 bases between. Germline CDR1 and CDR2: ENHRY and SYGVKD. The CDR3 consists of 15 residues. The CDR3, as DNA: TGTGCCATCAGTGAGTCAACAAACTCTGGAAACACCATATATTTT. Its translation: CAISESTNSGNTIYF.

This clonotype came up many times. The rearrangement links TRBV25-1 to TRBJ1-1, with D perhaps TRBD1 (5 bases). Trimming pared 6 bases from V and 3 bases from J, leaving 11 bases between. CDR1 and CDR2 (germline): MGHDK, SYGVNS. There are 13 residues in the CDR3. The CDR3 reads CASRGPGDTEAFF. The CDR3, as DNA: TGTGCCAGCAGGGGACCGGGAGACACTGAAGCTTTCTTT.

There are many counts of this clonotype. The rearrangement links TRBV7-2 to TRBJ1-6; possible D gene TRBD1, 6 bases. Germline V gene sequence: CDR1 SGHTA, CDR2 FQGNSA. With 6 bases removed from V and 8 bases from J, the gap between germline ends came to 14 bases. The CDR3 length is 14 residues. CDR3 in amino acids: CASSYREGDSPLHF. The DNA of the CDR3 is TGTGCCAGCAGTTACAGGGAGGGAGATTCACCCCTCCACTTT. The complete variable domain, with remaining parts taken from reference TRBV7-2 and TRBJ1-6, reads GAGVSQSPSNKVTEKGKDVELRCDPISGHTALYWYRQSLGQGLEFLIYFQGNSAPDKSGLPSDRFSAERTGGSVSTLTIQRTQQEDSAVYLCASSYREGDSPLHFGNGTRLTVT.

Ten or more counts support this clonotype. The chain couples TRBV7-2 to TRBJ2-1; perhaps TRBD1 as D (6 bases). Germline-derived CDR1 and CDR2 are SGHTA and FQGNSA. The CDR3 covers 13 residues. V was trimmed by 5 bases and J by 3 bases, leaving 8 bases between them. As DNA, the CDR3 is TGTGCCAGCAGCCGACAGGACTACAATGAGCAGTTCTTC. Its translation: CASSRQDYNEQFF.

This clonotype was counted many times. The chain links TRBV10-3 to TRBJ1-2, with a tentative D call TRBD1 (6 bases). Trimming cost V 0 bases and J 5 bases, with 13 bases left between them. Germline CDR1 is ENHRY and CDR2 is SYGVKD. This CDR3 has 15 amino acids. In DNA form, the CDR3 reads TGTGCCATCAGTGAGTCCAGAACAGGGAATTATGGCTACACCTTC. It yields the protein CAISESRTGNYGYTF.

CDR3 in DNA: TGCAGTGCCCATGACAGGAACTATGGCTACACCTTC. Its protein is CSAHDRNYGYTF. V gene TRBV20-1 combines with J gene TRBJ1-2; D is possibly TRBD1 (6 bases). The germline CDR1 and CDR2 sequences are DFQATT and SNEGSKA (reference sequence). This CDR3 has 12 residues. The V and J ends lost 6 bases and 2 bases respectively, with 10 bases between them.

This clonotype occurred many times. The V and J genes are TRBV7-8 and TRBJ2-7; TRBD2 matches at 9 bases. The CDR3 has 16 amino acids. Germline assignment: CDR1 SGHVS and CDR2 FQNEAQ. Unmatched junction bases numbered 3, after V lost 0 bases and J lost 0 bases. CDR3 sequence (DNA): TGTGCCAGCAGCTTAGCTAGCGGGGGTTTCTCCTACGAGCAGTACTTC. Amino acid sequence: CASSLASGGFSYEQYF.

This clonotype came up many times. The rearrangement joins TRBV4-3 to TRBJ2-1; maybe TRBD1 (6 bases). With 6 bases removed from V and 7 bases from J, the gap between germline ends came to 22 bases. The CDR3 spans 16 residues. CDR1 is LGHNA and CDR2 is YSLEER in the germline V gene. CDR3 loop: CASRISQGLAWNEQFF. In DNA, the CDR3 is TGCGCCAGCAGAATTTCGCAGGGGTTAGCGTGGAATGAGCAGTTCTTC.

There are many counts of this clonotype. The V gene is TRBV9, the J gene TRBJ2-1; the match to TRBD2 covers 11 bases. This CDR3 region has 17 residues. CDR1 SGDLS and CDR2 YYNGEE come from the germline V gene. J was trimmed by 6 bases and V by 0 bases; bases with no gene match: 8. The CDR3 bases are TGTGCCAGCAGCGTAGAGACTAGCGGGGTATTTGTCAATGAGCAGTTCTTC. It yields the protein CASSVETSGVFVNEQFF.

This clonotype was detected many times. This chain uses TRBV12-3 or TRBV12-4 with TRBJ1-6; D is uncertain. This CDR3 is built from 12 residues. The V end was cut by 3 bases, the J end by 7 bases, with 4 bases between. The CDR3 protein is CASSFTNSPLHF. The CDR3 DNA reads as TGTGCCAGCAGTTTCACGAATTCACCCCTCCACTTT.

This clonotype was observed at least ten times. This chain uses TRBV20-1 with TRBJ2-1; D unresolved. The CDR3 extends over 16 amino acids. V lost 0 bases and J 0 bases, leaving 12 bases between the germline ends. The V gene's germline CDR1 is DFQATT and CDR2 SNEGSKA (reference sequence). DNA for the CDR3: TGCAGTGCTAGAGATCACGAGGCCCCCTCCTACAATGAGCAGTTCTTC. It yields the protein CSARDHEAPSYNEQFF.

This clonotype was counted ten times or more. The CDR3 is CAISEGKEGNSPLHF. DNA for the CDR3: TGTGCCATCAGTGAGGGCAAGGAGGGAAATTCACCCCTCCACTTT. This chain links TRBV10-3 with TRBJ1-6; D is unclear. Per the germline V gene, CDR1 is ENHRY and CDR2 is SYGVKD. This CDR3 comprises 15 residues. Trimming removed 2 bases from V and 7 bases from J, with 12 bases in between.

At least ten counts were recorded for this clonotype. V and J are TRBV20-1 and TRBJ1-1; TRBD1 matches at 12 bases. Trimming at V came to 2 bases and at J to 4 bases, leaving 5 bases not matched to a gene. Looked up from germline, CDR1 is DFQATT and CDR2 is SNEGSKA (reference sequence). This CDR3 has 15 residues. The CDR3 DNA reads TGCAGTGCTAGACGGGACAGGGGGCTCGGCACTGAAGCTTTCTTT. Its protein product is CSARRDRGLGTEAFF.

Of note for this clonotype: Germline and junction disagree at one end, which may indicate a read error. The chain is built from TRBV7-2 and TRBJ2-7, with a possible D match to TRBD1 (6 bases). The germline V gene has CDR1 SGHTA and CDR2 FQGNSA. This CDR3 region has 12 residues. CDR3 loop: CTSSIGQYEQYF. Written as DNA, the CDR3 is TGTACCAGCAGCATAGGACAGTACGAACAGTACTTC.

This clonotype was seen repeatedly, ten times or more. J is TRBJ1-2 and V is TRBV6-5; a weak D match, TRBD1 (5 bases). The V end lost 2 bases, the J end lost 11 bases, and 18 bases lay between the germline ends. This CDR3 region has 14 residues. Germline V gene data show CDR1 as MNHEY and CDR2 as SVGAGI. CDR3 coding DNA: TGTGCCAGCAGTTACGACCCGAAGGGGCCCCTATACACCTTC. As protein: CASSYDPKGPLYTF.

This clonotype was picked up many times. No DNA is shown, since the ends of the CDR3 on it are uncertain; the CDR3 is the one TCRdb lists. The V call is TRBV29-1, the J call TRBJ2-2; the table's D gene call, TRBD1, was not cross checked with the DNA. The CDR3 spans 14 residues, counting both ends. Germline CDR1 SQVTM, CDR2 ANQGSEA. The CDR3 loop is CSVGPGINTGELFF.

This clonotype occurred many times. The chain couples TRBV14 to TRBJ2-4; 10 nucleotides line up with TRBD2. The CDR3 runs to 17 residues. Germline loops: CDR1 SGHDN, CDR2 FVKESK. Trimming took 3 bases from V and 0 from J; bases not matched to a gene: 5. CDR3 sequence (DNA): TGTGCCAGCAGCCAGGTGACTAGCGGGCTAGCCAAAAACATTCAGTACTTC. It translates to CASSQVTSGLAKNIQYF. Complete variable domain (other parts from reference TRBV14 and TRBJ2-4): EAGVTQFPSHSVIEKGQTVTLRCDPISGHDNLYWYRRVMGKEIKFLLHFVKESKQDESGMPNNRFLAERTGGTYSTLKVQPAELEDSGVYFCASSQVTSGLAKNIQYFGAGTRLSVL.